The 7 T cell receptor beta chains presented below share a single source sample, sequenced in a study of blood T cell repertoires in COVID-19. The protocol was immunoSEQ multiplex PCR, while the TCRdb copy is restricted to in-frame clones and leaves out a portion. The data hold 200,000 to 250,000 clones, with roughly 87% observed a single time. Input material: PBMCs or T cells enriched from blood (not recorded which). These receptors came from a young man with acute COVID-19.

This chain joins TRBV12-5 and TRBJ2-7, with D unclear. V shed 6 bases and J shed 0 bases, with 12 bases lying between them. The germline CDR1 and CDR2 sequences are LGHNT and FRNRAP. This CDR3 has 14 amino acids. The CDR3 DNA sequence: TGTGCTAGTGGGCCAAACAGTGCCTCCTACGAGCAGTACTTC. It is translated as CASGPNSASYEQYF. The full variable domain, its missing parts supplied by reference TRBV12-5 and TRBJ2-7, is DARVTQTPRHKVTEMGQEVTMRCQPILGHNTVFWYRQTMMQGLELLAYFRNRAPLDDSGMPKDRFSAEMPDATLATLKIQPSEPRDSAVYFCASGPNSASYEQYFGPGTRLTVT.

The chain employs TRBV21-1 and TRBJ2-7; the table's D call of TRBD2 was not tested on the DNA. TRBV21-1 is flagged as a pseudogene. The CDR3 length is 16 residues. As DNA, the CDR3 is TGTGCCAGCAGCAAAGCTCCGGGACTCATTGCCTACGAGCAGTACTTC. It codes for CASSKAPGLIAYEQYF.

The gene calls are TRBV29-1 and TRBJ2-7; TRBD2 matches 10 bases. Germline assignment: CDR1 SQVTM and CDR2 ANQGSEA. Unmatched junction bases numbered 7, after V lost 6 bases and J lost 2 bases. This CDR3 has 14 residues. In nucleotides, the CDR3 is TGCAGCGTACGACTAGCGGGCTACACCTACGAGCAGTACTTC. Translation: CSVRLAGYTYEQYF.

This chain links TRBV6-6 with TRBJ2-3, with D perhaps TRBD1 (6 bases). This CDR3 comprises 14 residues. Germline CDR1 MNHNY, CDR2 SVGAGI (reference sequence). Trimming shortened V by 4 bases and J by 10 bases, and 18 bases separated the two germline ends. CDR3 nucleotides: TGTGCCAGCAGTTCCAGCCCCGACAGGCTAGCGCAGTATTTT. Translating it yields CASSSSPDRLAQYF.

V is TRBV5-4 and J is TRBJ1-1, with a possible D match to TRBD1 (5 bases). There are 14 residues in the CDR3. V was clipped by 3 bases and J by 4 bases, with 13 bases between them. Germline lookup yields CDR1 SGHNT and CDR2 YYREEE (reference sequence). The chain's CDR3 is CASSSSGPRTEAFF. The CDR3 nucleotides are TGTGCCAGCAGCTCTTCAGGGCCGCGCACTGAAGCTTTCTTT.

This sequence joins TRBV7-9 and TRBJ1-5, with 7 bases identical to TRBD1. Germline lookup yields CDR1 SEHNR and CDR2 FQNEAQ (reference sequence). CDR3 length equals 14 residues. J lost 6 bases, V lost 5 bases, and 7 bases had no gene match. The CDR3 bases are TGTGCCAGCAGCCATGACAGGGTGGGTCAGCCCCAGCATTTT. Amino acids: CASSHDRVGQPQHF.

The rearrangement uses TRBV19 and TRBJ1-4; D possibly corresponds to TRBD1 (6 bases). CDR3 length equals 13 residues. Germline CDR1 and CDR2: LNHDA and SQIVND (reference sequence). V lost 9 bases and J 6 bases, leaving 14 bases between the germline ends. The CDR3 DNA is TGTGCCAGGTTCAAGGACAGAGATGAAAAACTGTTTTTT. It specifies CARFKDRDEKLFF. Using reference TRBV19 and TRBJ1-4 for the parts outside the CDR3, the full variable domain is DGGITQSPKYLFRKEGQNVTLSCEQNLNHDAMYWYRQDPGQGLRLIYYSQIVNDFQKGDIAEGYSVSREKKESFPLTVTSAQKNPTAFYLCARFKDRDEKLFFGSGTQLSVL.